The TCR beta chain described here comes from a study of blood T cell repertoires in COVID-19. Looking at the study overall: From the United States, Italy and Spain came samples of acute and convalescent COVID-19. Sources were T cells, B-cell-depleted T cells, or PBMCs; the material itself was cDNA or gDNA.

Trimming pared 5 bases from V and 1 base from J, leaving 12 bases between. CDR3 size: 14 residues. CDR1 and CDR2 from the germline V gene are SGHDT and YYEEEE. TCRdb's table, derived via immunoSEQ multiplex PCR, lists solely in-frame clones and lacks some. The sample has a few hundred thousand clones; approximately 83% are singletons. The sequencing sample was made of peripheral blood. The sequence came from a person aged 70 to 85 with COVID-19, enrolled during active disease. The J gene is TRBJ1-1, the V gene TRBV5-6, with a weak D call TRBD1 (6 bases). CDR3 residues: CASSSQGKNTEAFF. The CDR3, as DNA: TGTGCCAGCAGTTCGCAGGGGAAGAACACTGAAGCTTTCTTT.